This TCR beta chain was retrieved from a study of immune reconstitution after stem cell transplant in scleroderma. MiXCR, run by TCRdb on the RT-PCR reads, gives a single entry per CDR3 protein. The data contain roughly 1,900 distinct CDR3 sequences, approximately 3.6% of them seen just once; the ten biggest clones take up 15%. CDR1 and CDR2 (germline): MNHEY, SVGEGT. This CDR3 contains 15 residues. V lost 2 bases and J lost 8; bases outside the gene matches: 8. This clonotype ranks as medium-sized. This TCR was sampled from a male donor with systemic sclerosis. This rearrangement joins TRBV6-2 or TRBV6-3 to TRBJ2-1, with 8 bases that match TRBD2. This specimen was acquired before or after autologous hematopoietic stem cell transplantation (not recorded which). The CDR3 DNA is TGTGCCAGCAGTTACCCTCGCGGGGGGATCGATGAGCAGTTCTTC. As protein: CASSYPRGGIDEQFF.